Below are 25 T cell receptor beta chains sequenced from a single sample in a study of T cell repertoires in cytomegalovirus infection. TCRdb passed the reads through MiXCR, listing each CDR3 protein once. Among nearly 550,000 distinct CDR3 sequences listed, about 17% were seen once. The sample was CD8+ T cells from PBMCs. The source of these receptors is a human donor in good health (CMV status not recorded). Some clones in this sample may be carry-over from other donors' samples.

This sequence joins TRBV12-3 or TRBV12-4 and TRBJ1-5, with 8 bases aligning to TRBD1. V shed 5 bases and J 0 bases; nucleotides not matched to a gene: 3. The CDR3 has 15 amino acids. CDR3 amino acids: CASSRQGYSNQPQHF. Here the CDR3 DNA reads TGTGCCAGCAGTCGACAGGGGTATAGCAATCAGCCCCAGCATTTT.

The chain's CDR3 is CASSIRAGNTEAFF. Written as DNA, the CDR3 is TGTGCCAGTAGTATTCGGGCGGGTAACACTGAAGCTTTCTTT. The chain carries TRBV19 and TRBJ1-1; D call uncertain. This CDR3 has 14 residues. Trimming cost V 3 bases and J 2 bases, with 10 bases left between them. The germline V gene encodes CDR1 LNHDA and CDR2 SQIVND (reference sequence).

This chain connects TRBV28 to TRBJ2-7; 7 nucleotides line up with TRBD2. The DNA matches TRBJ2-1 better at its end, which makes the J call doubtful. This CDR3 has 12 residues. Germline V gene data show CDR1 as MDHEN and CDR2 as SYDVKM. The CDR3 region has the DNA TGTGCCAGCAGTTTAAGAGCGGGACGACAGTTCTTC. It specifies CASSLRAGRQFF.

This clonotype was seen many times. The gene calls are TRBV2 and TRBJ2-1; no firm D call. The CDR3 has 11 amino acids. Germline assignment: CDR1 SNHLY and CDR2 FYNNEI. Trimming left V 8 bases short and J 8 bases short, with 10 bases between. The CDR3 loop is CASLLGYEQFF. As DNA, the CDR3 is TGTGCCAGCCTCCTAGGCTATGAGCAGTTCTTC.

This clonotype was detected ten times or more. The rearrangement links TRBV7-9 to TRBJ2-7; D is undetermined. The ends were cut back, 2 bases at V and 7 bases at J, with 6 bases in the middle. The CDR3 totals 11 residues. Germline CDR1 and CDR2: SEHNR and FQNEAQ (reference sequence). The CDR3 sequence is CASSLTEEQYF. CDR3 sequence (DNA): TGTGCCAGCAGCTTAACCGAGGAGCAGTACTTC.

The V and J genes are TRBV6-5 and TRBJ1-1; D gene unclear. The CDR3 runs to 16 residues. Germline CDR1 and CDR2: MNHEY and SVGAGI. The V end was cut by 0 bases, the J end by 1 base, with 12 bases between. The CDR3: CASSYSSVSKNTEAFF. The CDR3 nucleotides read TGTGCCAGCAGTTACTCGTCCGTATCCAAGAACACTGAAGCTTTCTTT.

The rearrangement links TRBV11-2 to TRBJ2-7, with 7 bases lining up with TRBD1. The germline gives CDR1 SGHAT, CDR2 FQNNGV. Trimming at V came to 3 bases and at J to 3 bases, leaving 8 bases not matched to a gene. The CDR3 has 15 amino acids. The CDR3, as DNA: TGTGCCAGCAGCTTCCCCGACAGGGAACTCTACGAGCAGTACTTC. It is translated as CASSFPDRELYEQYF.

This clonotype has a handful of counts. The CDR3 DNA reads as TGCGCCAGCAGTACAAGGACAGGCTACTATGGCTACACCTTC. Protein sequence: CASSTRTGYYGYTF. V and J are TRBV10-2 and TRBJ1-2; TRBD1 agrees at 7 bases. This CDR3 spans 14 amino acids. The J segment lost 3 bases and the V segment lost 5 bases, leaving 6 bases of the junction unmatched. Germline CDR1 reads WSHSY; CDR2 reads SAAADI.

The DNA for the CDR3 is TGTGCCAGCAGCCAAGATCTCGGGAGTTCCTACAATGAGCAGTTCTTC. Its translation: CASSQDLGSSYNEQFF. The V call is TRBV3-1, the J call TRBJ2-1; possible D gene TRBD2, 6 bases. In germline, CDR1 is LGHDT, CDR2 YNNKEL (reference sequence). The CDR3 extends over 16 amino acids. V shed 0 bases and J shed 1 base, with 10 bases lying between them.

This clonotype showed up just a few times. The gene calls are TRBV27 and TRBJ2-2; 8 nucleotides line up with TRBD1. CDR3 length: 16 residues. In germline, CDR1 is MNHEY, CDR2 SMNVEV (reference sequence). J was trimmed by 3 bases and V by 3 bases; bases with no gene match: 6. CDR3 nucleotide sequence: TGTGCCAGCAGTTTCCCGGACAGGGAATACACCGGGGAGCTGTTTTTT. Its translation: CASSFPDREYTGELFF.

This chain connects TRBV6-6 to TRBJ2-2; tentatively, D is TRBD1 (6 bases). CDR3 length equals 12 residues. The V end lost 10 bases, the J end lost 8 bases, and 14 bases lay between the germline ends. Germline CDR1 reads MNHNY; CDR2 reads SVGAGI (reference sequence). CDR3 bases: TGTGCCACCAAAGGGGGTTTTGGGGAGCTGTTTTTT. Its protein product is CATKGGFGELFF.

This clonotype was seen only a few times. The gene calls are TRBV24-1 and TRBJ2-7; D is perhaps TRBD1 (5 bases). CDR1 and CDR2 from the germline V gene are KGHDR and SFDVKD. The CDR3 extends over 16 amino acids. Trimming shortened V by 4 bases and J by 0 bases, and 15 bases separated the two germline ends. The DNA of the CDR3 is TGTGCCACCAGTGAACGATCGACAGCGAGCTCCTACGAGCAGTACTTC. It is translated as CATSERSTASSYEQYF.

This clonotype has only a few counts. The chain joins TRBV7-9 to TRBJ2-1; no firm D call. The CDR3 is made up of 13 amino acids. Trimming removed 1 base from V and 5 bases from J, with 6 bases in between. The germline V gene encodes CDR1 SEHNR and CDR2 FQNEAQ (reference sequence). Written as DNA, the CDR3 is TGTGCCAGCAGCTTAGTTGTAGACAATGAGCAGTTCTTC. Amino acid sequence: CASSLVVDNEQFF.

The chain combines TRBV19 with TRBJ1-4, with a possible D match to TRBD1 (6 bases). The CDR3 extends over 14 amino acids. Germline CDR1 and CDR2: LNHDA and SQIVND (reference sequence). The germline V and J ends were trimmed by 6 bases and 7 bases, with 15 bases remaining between them. The CDR3 protein is CASSQGGIGEKLFF. The CDR3 DNA sequence: TGTGCCAGTAGCCAAGGGGGGATCGGTGAAAAACTGTTTTTT. Together with reference TRBV19 and TRBJ1-4, the CDR3 gives the full variable domain: DGGITQSPKYLFRKEGQNVTLSCEQNLNHDAMYWYRQDPGQGLRLIYYSQIVNDFQKGDIAEGYSVSREKKESFPLTVTSAQKNPTAFYLCASSQGGIGEKLFFGSGTQLSVL.

This clonotype has a handful of counts. The V gene is TRBV11-2, the J gene TRBJ2-1; weak D call: TRBD1 (5 bases). The CDR3 sequence is 13 residues long. V was trimmed by 5 bases and J by 7 bases, leaving 12 bases between them. Germline lookup yields CDR1 SGHAT and CDR2 FQNNGV. The CDR3 DNA is TGTGCCAGCAGCGAATCGAAGGGGAATGAGCAGTTCTTC. The encoded protein is CASSESKGNEQFF.

With regard to this clonotype: The conserved phenylalanine or tryptophan is not found at the CDR3 terminus, so this likely reflects a read error. V usage is TRBV10-3 and J usage is TRBJ1-2; the D gene is possibly TRBD1 (5 bases). Trimming took 5 bases from V and 3 from J, leaving 19 bases between them. Germline V lookup: CDR1 ENHRY, CDR2 SYGVKD. The CDR3 contains 16 residues. CDR3 DNA sequence: TGTGCCATCAGTTCACGTGGGACGGAAGTCGACTATGGCTACACCTTA. Translation gives CAISSRGTEVDYGYTL.

The chain employs TRBV29-1 and TRBJ2-1, with D perhaps being TRBD1 or TRBD2 (5 bases each). Trimming stripped 4 bases from V and 0 bases from J, with 19 bases between. Looked up from germline, CDR1 is SQVTM and CDR2 is ANQGSEA. The CDR3 length is 17 residues. The CDR3 is CSVVGRASLSSYNEQFF. The CDR3 DNA reads TGCAGCGTTGTGGGGCGGGCGTCTCTTAGCTCCTACAATGAGCAGTTCTTC.

In this sample, this clonotype turned up a few times. This chain joins TRBV6-5 and TRBJ2-7; no definite D call. Germline values: CDR1 MNHEY, CDR2 SVGAGI. V was pared by 2 bases and J by 2 bases, with 7 bases between. The CDR3 runs to 13 residues. CDR3 DNA sequence: TGTGCCAGCAGTTACAAGAGGACCTACGAGCAGTACTTC. Its translation is CASSYKRTYEQYF.

This clonotype has ten or more counts. The rearrangement links TRBV7-3 to TRBJ1-1; TRBD1 is a possible D gene (5 bases). This CDR3 region has 13 residues. CDR1 is SGHTA and CDR2 is FQGTGA in the germline V gene. The ends were cut back, 5 bases at V and 5 bases at J, with 12 bases in the middle. CDR3 sequence (DNA): TGTGCCAGCAGCCCTTACGGGGGGACTGAAGCTTTCTTT. This gives the protein CASSPYGGTEAFF.

About this clonotype itself: The germline gene is not matched at one end of the junction; a read error may be the cause. The V and J genes are TRBV12-3 or TRBV12-4 and TRBJ2-7; the D is unclear. This CDR3 is built from 12 residues. This CDR3 is CASSLRWSEKYF. The CDR3 nucleotides are TGTGCTAGCAGTTTAAGGTGGTCCGAGAAGTACTTC.

Concerning this clonotype itself: The junction shows a germline mismatch at one end, possibly a read error. CDR3 bases: TGTGCCAGCAGCCAAGAAATCGGGTCGAGGAACACTGTAGCTTTCTTT. Translated, it gives CASSQEIGSRNTVAFF. The rearrangement uses TRBV4-2 and TRBJ1-1; D uncertain. The CDR3 is made up of 16 amino acids. Germline values: CDR1 LGHNA, CDR2 YNFKEQ.

This clonotype was seen a few times. One end of the junction does not line up with germline, which may come from a read error. The V gene is TRBV4-1, the J gene TRBJ2-7; perhaps TRBD2 as D (5 bases). Germline lookup yields CDR1 MGHRA and CDR2 YSYEKL. The CDR3 extends over 12 amino acids. The CDR3 region has the DNA TGTGCCAGCAGCCACATGGGGAGAGGTCAGTACTTC. It codes for CASSHMGRGQYF.

This clonotype came up many times. V is TRBV6-5 and J is TRBJ2-7, with D tentatively TRBD2 (6 bases). Trimming shortened V by 3 bases and J by 3 bases, and 9 bases separated the two germline ends. This CDR3 has 13 residues. The V gene's germline CDR1 is MNHEY and CDR2 SVGAGI. In DNA form, the CDR3 reads TGTGCCAGCAGTTATCCCGGGGGCTACGAGCAGTACTTC. Residues: CASSYPGGYEQYF.

As regards this clonotype: Being one base from a much bigger clone, this may be a read error. The rearrangement joins TRBV11-2 to TRBJ2-3; tentative D call: TRBD1 (5 bases). This CDR3 contains 17 residues. Germline V gene lookup returns CDR1 SGHAT and CDR2 FQNNGV. In DNA, the CDR3 is TGTGCCAGAAGCTTAGATCCCCGACAGATAGGGGCAGATACGCAGTATTTT. It codes for CARSLDPRQIGADTQYF.

Many counts were recorded for this clonotype. The chain combines TRBV19 with TRBJ1-1, with D perhaps matching TRBD1 (6 bases). Trimming removed 3 bases from V and 3 bases from J, with 20 bases in between. Germline lookup yields CDR1 LNHDA and CDR2 SQIVND (reference sequence). The CDR3 is 17 residues long. CDR3 residues: CASSMLQGRSWDTEAFF. In DNA form, the CDR3 reads TGTGCCAGTAGTATGCTACAGGGAAGGAGCTGGGACACTGAAGCTTTCTTT.